One and the same sample provided the 10 T cell receptor beta chains below, sequenced in a study of blood T cell repertoires in COVID-19. Libraries were prepared by immunoSEQ multiplex PCR; TCRdb keeps only in-frame clonotypes and omits some of them. The sample yields about 98,000 clones, about 80% seen once. Sequencing was done on a sample of peripheral blood. These TCRs come from a man in his sixties or seventies with active or convalescent COVID-19.

V is TRBV6-5 and J is TRBJ1-1; a weak D match, TRBD1 (5 bases). The V gene's germline CDR1 is MNHEY and CDR2 SVGAGI. The length of the CDR3 is 14 residues. V was shortened by 7 bases and J by 4 bases, with 16 bases between the two germline ends. This chain's CDR3 is CASTQGGAGTEAFF. CDR3 in DNA: TGTGCCAGCACCCAAGGCGGGGCGGGCACTGAAGCTTTCTTT.

This sequence joins TRBV4-1 and TRBJ2-7; 11 nucleotides agree with TRBD1. V gave up 0 bases and J gave up 6 bases; unmatched junction bases: 4. The germline V gene encodes CDR1 MGHRA and CDR2 YSYEKL. The CDR3 is 15 residues long. CDR3 residues: CASSQEGQGVGEQYF. CDR3 in DNA: TGCGCCAGCAGCCAAGAGGGACAGGGGGTAGGCGAGCAGTACTTC.

The chain joins TRBV5-4 to TRBJ1-2, with 7 bases fitting TRBD1. This CDR3 is 13 amino acids long. The junction had 8 bases not matched to a gene; V was cut back by 4 bases and J by 8 bases. CDR1 and CDR2 (germline): SGHNT, YYREEE (reference sequence). CDR3 in amino acids: CASSVQGREGYTF. DNA of the CDR3: TGTGCCAGCAGCGTACAGGGGCGGGAAGGCTACACCTTC.

The table lists this clone with a few counts. The chain carries TRBV2 and TRBJ1-1, with 9 bases that match TRBD1. CDR3 length: 13 residues. Looked up from germline, CDR1 is SNHLY and CDR2 is FYNNEI. J gave up 10 bases and V 5 bases, and 8 bases lay outside the gene matches. CDR3 in DNA: TGTGCCAGCAGTCAGAGCGGGACAGGGCTAGCTTTCTTT. It is translated as CASSQSGTGLAFF.

The chain couples TRBV12-1 to TRBJ2-2; the table's D call, TRBD1, was not checked against the DNA. TRBV12-1 is deemed a pseudogene. CDR3 length equals 16 residues. As DNA, the CDR3 is TGTGCCAGCAGCCAATCCGGGACAACGAACACCGGGGAGCTGTTTTTT. It yields the protein CASSQSGTTNTGELFF.

V usage is TRBV27 and J usage is TRBJ1-1; 8 bases line up with TRBD1. J lost 0 bases, V lost 5 bases, and 5 bases had no gene match. The CDR3 contains 15 residues. Germline V gene lookup returns CDR1 MNHEY and CDR2 SMNVEV (reference sequence). The CDR3 here is CASSLRTGMNTEAFF. CDR3 sequence (DNA): TGTGCCAGCAGTCTCAGGACAGGGATGAACACTGAAGCTTTCTTT.

This clone came up many times. The chain couples TRBV10-3 to TRBJ2-7; 9 bases are a match to TRBD2. V lost 4 bases, J lost 10 bases, and 14 bases stayed unmatched. The CDR3 sequence is 15 residues long. Germline V gene lookup returns CDR1 ENHRY and CDR2 SYGVKD. The CDR3 sequence is CAISGKAASGEHQYF. The CDR3 bases are TGTGCCATCAGTGGGAAAGCGGCTAGCGGGGAGCATCAGTACTTC.

V is TRBV19 and J is TRBJ2-3; tentative D call: TRBD1 (6 bases). This CDR3 spans 12 amino acids. CDR1 and CDR2 (germline): LNHDA, SQIVND (reference sequence). With 9 bases removed from V and 2 bases from J, the gap between germline ends came to 9 bases. In DNA form, the CDR3 reads TGTGCCAGCGGACAGTTCACAGATACGCAGTATTTT. Translating gives CASGQFTDTQYF.

This chain uses TRBV5-4 with TRBJ1-2; 7 nucleotides agree with TRBD1. The CDR3 runs 12 residues. The J segment lost 10 bases and the V segment lost 4 bases, leaving 7 bases of the junction unmatched. CDR1 is SGHNT, CDR2 YYREEE, per germline (reference sequence). DNA of the CDR3: TGTGCCAGCAGCATTGACAGGGTCGCCTACACCTTC. As protein: CASSIDRVAYTF.

The chain carries TRBV19 and TRBJ1-1; D might be TRBD1 (5 bases). V was trimmed by 1 base and J by 4 bases, leaving 10 bases between them. The CDR3 consists of 14 residues. Per the germline V gene, CDR1 is LNHDA and CDR2 is SQIVND (reference sequence). CDR3 residues: CASSIGMGGTEAFF. CDR3 DNA: TGTGCCAGTAGTATAGGCATGGGGGGCACTGAAGCTTTCTTT. Filled out from reference TRBV19 and TRBJ1-1, the complete variable domain reads DGGITQSPKYLFRKEGQNVTLSCEQNLNHDAMYWYRQDPGQGLRLIYYSQIVNDFQKGDIAEGYSVSREKKESFPLTVTSAQKNPTAFYLCASSIGMGGTEAFFGQGTRLTVV.